This T cell receptor beta chain comes out of a study of Graves' ophthalmopathy and Graves' hyperthyroidism. Study-wide results and limits: A classifier, a 13-signature model, separated ophthalmopathy from stable hyperthyroidism with roughly 86% sensitivity and 75% to 83% specificity. Blood also held most thyroid clonotypes expanded above 0.001 frequency. The model's prediction of ophthalmopathy progression had 65% to 71% sensitivity and 72% to 80% specificity.

CDR3 length equals 13 residues. Per germline, CDR1 ENHRY and CDR2 SYGVKD. RNA transcripts served as template for amplifying TCR beta CDR3 sequences. Second-round multiplex PCR came after first-round RT-PCR with HTBI primers. TCRdb reprocessed the multiplex PCR reads with MiXCR, giving one entry per CDR3 protein. The table records more than 1,000,000 distinct CDR3 sequences, 35% to 45% of them present only once. The evidence that diagnosis relied on was clinical symptoms, serum thyroxine, TRAb, thyroid ultrasound and orbital computed tomography. This clonotype was picked up a small number of times. Its cognate antigen is unknown. One end of the junction does not line up with germline, which may come from a read error.

V is TRBV10-3 and J is TRBJ1-6; D ambiguous. This receptor was obtained from an adult man with Graves' hyperthyroidism. Sequencing was done on a sample of peripheral blood or thyroid tissue (not recorded which). The CDR3 nucleotides read TGTGCCAGCAGTGACTCCACTGGTACACCCCTCCACTTT. As protein: CASSDSTGTPLHF.